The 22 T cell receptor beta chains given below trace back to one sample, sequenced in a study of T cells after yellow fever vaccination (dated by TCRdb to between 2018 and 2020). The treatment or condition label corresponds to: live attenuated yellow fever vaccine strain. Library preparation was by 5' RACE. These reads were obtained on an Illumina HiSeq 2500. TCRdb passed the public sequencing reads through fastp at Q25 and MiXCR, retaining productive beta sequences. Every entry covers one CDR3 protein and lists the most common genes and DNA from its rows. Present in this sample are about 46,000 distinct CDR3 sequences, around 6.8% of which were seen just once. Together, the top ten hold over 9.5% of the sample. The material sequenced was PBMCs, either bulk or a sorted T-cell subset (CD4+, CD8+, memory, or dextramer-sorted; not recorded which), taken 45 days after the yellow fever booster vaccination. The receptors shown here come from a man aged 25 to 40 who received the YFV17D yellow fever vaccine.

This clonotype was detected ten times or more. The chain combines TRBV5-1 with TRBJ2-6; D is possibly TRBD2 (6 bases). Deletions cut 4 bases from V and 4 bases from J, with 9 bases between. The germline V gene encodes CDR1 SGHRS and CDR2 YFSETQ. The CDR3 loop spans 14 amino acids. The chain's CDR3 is CASSETSGANVLTF. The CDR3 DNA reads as TGCGCCAGCAGCGAAACTAGCGGGGCCAACGTCCTGACTTTC.

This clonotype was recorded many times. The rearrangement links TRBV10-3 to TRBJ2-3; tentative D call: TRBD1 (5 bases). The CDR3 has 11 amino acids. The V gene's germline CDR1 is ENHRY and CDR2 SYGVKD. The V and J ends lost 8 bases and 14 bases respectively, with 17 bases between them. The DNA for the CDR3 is TGTGCCATCCAAGACCTTGGGGCGGTGTATTTT. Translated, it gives CAIQDLGAVYF.

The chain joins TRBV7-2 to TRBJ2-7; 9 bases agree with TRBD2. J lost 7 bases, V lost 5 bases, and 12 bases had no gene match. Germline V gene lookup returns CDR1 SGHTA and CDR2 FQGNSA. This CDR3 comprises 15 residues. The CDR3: CASSEPSGVGWEQYF. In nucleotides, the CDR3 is TGTGCCAGCAGCGAACCTAGCGGGGTGGGCTGGGAGCAGTACTTC.

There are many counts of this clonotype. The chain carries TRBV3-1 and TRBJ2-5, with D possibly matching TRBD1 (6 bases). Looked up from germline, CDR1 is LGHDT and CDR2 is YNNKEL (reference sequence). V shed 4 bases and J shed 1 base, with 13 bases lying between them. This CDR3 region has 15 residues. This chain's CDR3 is CASSRKGQSQETQYF. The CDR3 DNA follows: TGTGCCAGCAGCCGGAAAGGACAGAGCCAAGAGACCCAGTACTTC.

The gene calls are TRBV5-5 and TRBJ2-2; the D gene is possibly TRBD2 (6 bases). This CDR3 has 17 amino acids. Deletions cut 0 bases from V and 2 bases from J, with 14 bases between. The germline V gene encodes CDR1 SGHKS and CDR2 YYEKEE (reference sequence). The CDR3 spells CASSLVASARNTGELFF. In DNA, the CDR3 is TGTGCCAGCAGCTTGGTGGCTAGCGCCCGAAACACCGGGGAGCTGTTTTTT. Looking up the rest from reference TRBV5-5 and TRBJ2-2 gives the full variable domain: DAGVTQSPTHLIKTRGQQVTLRCSPISGHKSVSWYQQVLGQGPQFIFQYYEKEERGRGNFPDRFSARQFPNYSSELNVNALLLGDSALYLCASSLVASARNTGELFFGEGSRLTVL.

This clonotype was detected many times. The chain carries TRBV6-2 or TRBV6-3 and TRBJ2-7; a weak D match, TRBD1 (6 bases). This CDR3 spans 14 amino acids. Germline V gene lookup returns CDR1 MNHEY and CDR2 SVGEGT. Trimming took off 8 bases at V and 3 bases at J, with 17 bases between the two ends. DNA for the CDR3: TGTGCCAGCGGATCAACAGGGATTGTCTACGAGCAGTACTTC. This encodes CASGSTGIVYEQYF.

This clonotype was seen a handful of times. CDR3 sequence reads: CASSESGRGTEAFF. CDR3 DNA sequence: TGCGCCAGCAGTGAGTCGGGAAGGGGCACTGAAGCTTTCTTT. This chain uses TRBV10-1 with TRBJ1-1; D is possibly TRBD1 (5 bases). Germline V lookup: CDR1 WNHNN, CDR2 SYGVQD (reference sequence). This CDR3 has 14 residues. Trimming cost V 0 bases and J 4 bases, with 9 bases left between them.

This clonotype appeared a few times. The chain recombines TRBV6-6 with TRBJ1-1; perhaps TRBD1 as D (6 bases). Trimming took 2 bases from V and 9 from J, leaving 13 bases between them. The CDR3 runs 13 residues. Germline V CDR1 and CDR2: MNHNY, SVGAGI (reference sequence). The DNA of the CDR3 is TGTGCCAGCAGTTACGACAGGAGAGAGAAAGCTTTCTTT. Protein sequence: CASSYDRREKAFF.

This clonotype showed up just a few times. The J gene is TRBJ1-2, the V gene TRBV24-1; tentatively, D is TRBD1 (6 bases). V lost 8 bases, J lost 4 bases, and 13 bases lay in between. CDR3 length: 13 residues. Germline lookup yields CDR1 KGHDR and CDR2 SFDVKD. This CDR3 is CATKDRPLYGYTF. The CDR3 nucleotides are TGTGCCACCAAGGACAGACCCCTCTATGGCTACACCTTC.

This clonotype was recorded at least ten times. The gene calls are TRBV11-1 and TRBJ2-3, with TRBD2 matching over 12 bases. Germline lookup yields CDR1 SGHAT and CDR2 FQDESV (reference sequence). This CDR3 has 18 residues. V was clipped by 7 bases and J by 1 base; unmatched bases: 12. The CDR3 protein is CASTSGRARGSGTDTQYF. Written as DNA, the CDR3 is TGTGCCAGCACTAGCGGGAGGGCGAGGGGAAGCGGCACAGATACGCAGTATTTT.

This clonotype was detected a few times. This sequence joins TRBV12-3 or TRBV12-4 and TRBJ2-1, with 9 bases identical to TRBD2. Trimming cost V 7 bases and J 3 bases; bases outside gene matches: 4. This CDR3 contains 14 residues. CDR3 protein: CASTRLADYNEQFF. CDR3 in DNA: TGTGCCAGCACAAGACTAGCGGACTACAATGAGCAGTTCTTC.

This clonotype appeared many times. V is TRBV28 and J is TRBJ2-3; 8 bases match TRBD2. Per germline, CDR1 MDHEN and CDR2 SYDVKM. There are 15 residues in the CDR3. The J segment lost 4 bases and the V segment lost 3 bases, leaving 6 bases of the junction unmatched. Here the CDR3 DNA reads TGTGCCAGCAGTTTGCAAAGCGGGAGTGCAGATACGCAGTATTTT. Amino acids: CASSLQSGSADTQYF.

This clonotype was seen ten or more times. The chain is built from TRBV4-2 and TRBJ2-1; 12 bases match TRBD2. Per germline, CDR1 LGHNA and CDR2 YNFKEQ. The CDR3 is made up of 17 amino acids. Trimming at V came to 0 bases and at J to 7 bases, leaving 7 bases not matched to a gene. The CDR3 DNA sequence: TGTGCCAGCAGCCAAGAGCTGACTAGCGGGAGCGGTAATGAGCAGTTCTTC. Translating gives CASSQELTSGSGNEQFF.

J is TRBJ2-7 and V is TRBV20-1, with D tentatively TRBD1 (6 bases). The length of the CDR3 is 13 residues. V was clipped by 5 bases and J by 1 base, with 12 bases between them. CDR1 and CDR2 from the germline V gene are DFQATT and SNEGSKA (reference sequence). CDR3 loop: CSAPHRVSYEQYF. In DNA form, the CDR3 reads TGCAGTGCTCCGCACAGGGTTTCCTACGAGCAGTACTTC.

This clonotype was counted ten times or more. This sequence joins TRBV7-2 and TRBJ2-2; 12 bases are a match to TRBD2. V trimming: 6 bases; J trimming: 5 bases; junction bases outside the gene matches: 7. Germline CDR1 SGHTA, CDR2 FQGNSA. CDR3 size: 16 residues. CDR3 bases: TGTGCCAGCAGAAAGACTAGCGGGAGAGGTACCGGGGAGCTGTTTTTT. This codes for CASRKTSGRGTGELFF. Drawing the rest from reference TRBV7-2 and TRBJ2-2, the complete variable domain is GAGVSQSPSNKVTEKGKDVELRCDPISGHTALYWYRQSLGQGLEFLIYFQGNSAPDKSGLPSDRFSAERTGGSVSTLTIQRTQQEDSAVYLCASRKTSGRGTGELFFGEGSRLTVL.

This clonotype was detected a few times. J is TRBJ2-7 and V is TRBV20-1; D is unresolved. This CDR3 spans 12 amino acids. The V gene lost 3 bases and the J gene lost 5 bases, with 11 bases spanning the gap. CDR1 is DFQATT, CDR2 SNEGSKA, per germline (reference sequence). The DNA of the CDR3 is TGCAGTGCTAGGGCTAGTACACACGAGCAGTACTTC. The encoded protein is CSARASTHEQYF.

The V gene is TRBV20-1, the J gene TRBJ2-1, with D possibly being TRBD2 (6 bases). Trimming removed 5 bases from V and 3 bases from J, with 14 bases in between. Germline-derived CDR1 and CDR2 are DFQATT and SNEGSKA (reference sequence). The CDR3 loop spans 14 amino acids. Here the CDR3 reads CSASSRGYYNEQFF. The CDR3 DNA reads TGCAGTGCTTCTTCCCGGGGGTACTACAATGAGCAGTTCTTC.

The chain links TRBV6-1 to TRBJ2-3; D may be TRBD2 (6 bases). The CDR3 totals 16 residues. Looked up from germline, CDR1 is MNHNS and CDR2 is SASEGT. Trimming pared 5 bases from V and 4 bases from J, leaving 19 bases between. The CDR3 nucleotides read TGTGCCAGCAGTCCCGGGGACTCTCTCCCCTCAGATACGCAGTATTTT. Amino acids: CASSPGDSLPSDTQYF.

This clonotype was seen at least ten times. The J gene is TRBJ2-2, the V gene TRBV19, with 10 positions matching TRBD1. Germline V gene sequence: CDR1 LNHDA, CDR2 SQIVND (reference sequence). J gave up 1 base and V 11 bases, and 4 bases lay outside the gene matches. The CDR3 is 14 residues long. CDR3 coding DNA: TGTGCCGGGGGGACAGGGGTGAACACCGGGGAGCTGTTTTTT. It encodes CAGGTGVNTGELFF.

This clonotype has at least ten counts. The DNA for the CDR3 is TGTGCCATCAGTGATCTGACGGGGGGGGCGTCCTACGAGCAGTACTTC. This encodes CAISDLTGGASYEQYF. The J gene is TRBJ2-7, the V gene TRBV10-3; 8 bases fit TRBD2. The germline gives CDR1 ENHRY, CDR2 SYGVKD. Trimming cost V 3 bases and J 1 base; bases outside gene matches: 8. The CDR3 loop spans 16 amino acids.

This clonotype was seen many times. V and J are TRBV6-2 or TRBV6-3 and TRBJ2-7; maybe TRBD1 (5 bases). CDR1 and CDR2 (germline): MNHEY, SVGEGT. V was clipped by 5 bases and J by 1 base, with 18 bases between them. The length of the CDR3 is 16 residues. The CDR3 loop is CASSDSQGRRSYEQYF. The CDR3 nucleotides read TGTGCCAGCAGTGATTCCCAGGGTCGTCGGTCCTACGAGCAGTACTTC.

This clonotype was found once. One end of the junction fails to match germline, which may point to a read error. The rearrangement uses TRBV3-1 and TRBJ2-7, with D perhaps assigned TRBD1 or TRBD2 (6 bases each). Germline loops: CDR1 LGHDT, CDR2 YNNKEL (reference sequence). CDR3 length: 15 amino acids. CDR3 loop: CASCQDRVRGGEQYF. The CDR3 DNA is TGTGCCAGCTGCCAAGATCGGGTGCGAGGGGGGGAGCAGTACTTC.